This T cell receptor beta chain was recorded in a study of blood T cell repertoires in COVID-19. About the research overall: The analysed material was cDNA or gDNA that came from T cells, B-cell-depleted T cells, or PBMCs.

Method: immunoSEQ multiplex PCR; TCRdb's copy keeps in-frame clones and lacks some. The repertoire includes under 60,000 clones, roughly nine tenths of them detected once, and roughly 1.5% sits in the top ten. This TCR was recovered from a man between 60 and 75 years old with acute or convalescent COVID-19. The sequenced material came from peripheral blood.

The CDR3 loop reads CASSYSRQGMDGYTF. The CDR3, as DNA: TGTGCCAGCAGTTACTCTAGACAGGGGATGGATGGCTACACCTTC. This chain uses TRBV6-5 with TRBJ1-2; 8 nucleotides line up with TRBD1. Losses at the gene ends were 0 bases for V and 6 bases for J; bases not matched to a gene: 6. The CDR3 runs 15 residues. CDR1 is MNHEY and CDR2 is SVGAGI in the germline V gene.